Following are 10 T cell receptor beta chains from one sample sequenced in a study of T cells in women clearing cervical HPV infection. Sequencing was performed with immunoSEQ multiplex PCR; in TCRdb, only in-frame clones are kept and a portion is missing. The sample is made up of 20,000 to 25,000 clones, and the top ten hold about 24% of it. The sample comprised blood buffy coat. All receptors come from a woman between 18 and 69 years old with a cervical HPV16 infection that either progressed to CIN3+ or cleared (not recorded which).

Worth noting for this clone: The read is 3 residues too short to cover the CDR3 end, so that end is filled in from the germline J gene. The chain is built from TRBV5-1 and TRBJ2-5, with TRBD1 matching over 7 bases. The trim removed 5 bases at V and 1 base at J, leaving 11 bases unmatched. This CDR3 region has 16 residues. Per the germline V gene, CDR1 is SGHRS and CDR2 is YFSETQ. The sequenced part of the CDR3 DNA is TGCGCCAGCAGTTCCCTCTACGACAGGGCCCAAGAGACC. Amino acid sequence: CASSSLYDRAQET. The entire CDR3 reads CASSSLYDRAQETQYF.

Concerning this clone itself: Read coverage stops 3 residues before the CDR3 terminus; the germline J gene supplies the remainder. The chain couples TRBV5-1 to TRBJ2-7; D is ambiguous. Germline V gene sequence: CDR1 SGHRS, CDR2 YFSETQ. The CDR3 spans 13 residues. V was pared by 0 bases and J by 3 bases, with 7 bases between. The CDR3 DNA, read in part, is TGCGCCAGCAGCTTGGACATATTCTACGAG. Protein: CASSLDIFYE. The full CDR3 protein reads CASSLDIFYEQYF.

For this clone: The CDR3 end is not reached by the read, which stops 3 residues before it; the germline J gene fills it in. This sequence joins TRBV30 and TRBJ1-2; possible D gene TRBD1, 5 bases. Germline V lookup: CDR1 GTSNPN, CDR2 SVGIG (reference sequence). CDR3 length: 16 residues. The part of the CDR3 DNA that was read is TGTGCCTGGGTGTGGGGGACGGTATCTGCCGGGGGAGGC. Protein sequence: CAWVWGTVSAGGG. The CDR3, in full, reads CAWVWGTVSAGGGYTF.

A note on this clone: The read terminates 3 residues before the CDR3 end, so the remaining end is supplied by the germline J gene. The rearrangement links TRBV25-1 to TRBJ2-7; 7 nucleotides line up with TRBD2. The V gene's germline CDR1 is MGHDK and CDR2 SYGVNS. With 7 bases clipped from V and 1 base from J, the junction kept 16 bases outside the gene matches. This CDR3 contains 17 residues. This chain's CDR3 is CASTSGSSGTRSYEQYF. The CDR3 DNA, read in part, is TGTGCCAGCACCTCGGGTTCGAGCGGGACCAGATCCTACGAG.

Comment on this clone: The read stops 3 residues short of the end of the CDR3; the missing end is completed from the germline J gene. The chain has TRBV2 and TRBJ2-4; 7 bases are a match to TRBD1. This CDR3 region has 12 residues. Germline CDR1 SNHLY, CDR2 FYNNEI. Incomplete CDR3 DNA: TGTGCCAGCAACAGGGGTATAGATGGT. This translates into CASNRGIDG. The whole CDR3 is CASNRGIDGQYF.

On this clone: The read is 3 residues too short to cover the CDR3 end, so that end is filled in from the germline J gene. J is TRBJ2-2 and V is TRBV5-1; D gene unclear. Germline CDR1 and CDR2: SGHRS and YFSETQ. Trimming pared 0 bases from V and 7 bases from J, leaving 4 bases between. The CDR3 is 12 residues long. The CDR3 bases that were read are TGCGCCAGCAGCTTGGAGCACGGGGAG. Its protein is CASSLEHGE. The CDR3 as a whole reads CASSLEHGELFF.

CDR3 bases read: TGTGCCAGTAGAAAAATAAACACAGATACG. Translated, it gives CASRKINTDT. The entire CDR3 reads CASRKINTDTQYF. This chain joins TRBV19 and TRBJ2-3, with unresolved D. The read finishes 3 residues shy of the CDR3 end, and the germline J gene is used to complete it. Germline assignment: CDR1 LNHDA and CDR2 SQIVND (reference sequence). With 6 bases removed from V and 2 bases from J, the gap between germline ends came to 9 bases. This CDR3 region has 13 residues. The whole variable domain, filled in from reference TRBV19 and TRBJ2-3, reads DGGITQSPKYLFRKEGQNVTLSCEQNLNHDAMYWYRQDPGQGLRLIYYSQIVNDFQKGDIAEGYSVSREKKESFPLTVTSAQKNPTAFYLCASRKINTDTQYFGPGTRLTVL.

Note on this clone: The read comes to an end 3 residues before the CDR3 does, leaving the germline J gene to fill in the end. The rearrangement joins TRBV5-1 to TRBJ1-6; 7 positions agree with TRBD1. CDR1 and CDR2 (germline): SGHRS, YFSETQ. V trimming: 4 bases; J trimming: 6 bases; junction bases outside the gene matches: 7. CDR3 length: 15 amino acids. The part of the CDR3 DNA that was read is TGCGCCAGCAGCGGGACGGGACAGACTAATTCACCC. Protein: CASSGTGQTNSP. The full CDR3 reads CASSGTGQTNSPLHF.

The CDR3 reads CASSPWTGGSETQYF. The sequenced CDR3 bases are TGTGCCAGCTCACCCTGGACAGGGGGCTCGGAGACG. The chain uses TRBV18 and TRBJ2-3, with 11 bases fitting TRBD1. The read halts 3 residues ahead of the CDR3 end, with the missing end drawn from the germline J gene. Germline assignment: CDR1 KGHSH and CDR2 LQKENI. The CDR3 runs 15 residues.

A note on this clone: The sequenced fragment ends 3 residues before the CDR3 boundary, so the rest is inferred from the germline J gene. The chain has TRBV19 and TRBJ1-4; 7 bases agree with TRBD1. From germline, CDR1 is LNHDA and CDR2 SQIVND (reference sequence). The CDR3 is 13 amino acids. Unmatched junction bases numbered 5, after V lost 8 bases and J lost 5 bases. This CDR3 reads CASSIRGNEKLFF. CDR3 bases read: TGTGCCAGTTCAATCAGGGGGAATGAAAAA.